The 25 T cell receptor beta chains below all came from one sample that was sequenced in a study of neurological immune-mediated disorders. MiXCR was run by TCRdb on the 5' RACE reads, yielding one entry per CDR3 protein. The profile shows more than 50,000 distinct CDR3 sequences, around 5.5% of them singletons. The sequenced sample was PBMCs. These receptors originate from a woman in her twenties or thirties with multiple sclerosis.

This clonotype was detected ten times or more. This rearrangement joins TRBV20-1 to TRBJ2-7, with TRBD2 matching over 8 bases. J lost 3 bases, V lost 5 bases, and 9 bases had no gene match. This CDR3 is 14 amino acids long. Germline V gene sequence: CDR1 DFQATT, CDR2 SNEGSKA (reference sequence). In DNA form, the CDR3 reads TGCAGTGCTCCAAAAGCGGGGGCCTTCTACGAGCAGTACTTC. Translating it yields CSAPKAGAFYEQYF.

In this sample, this clonotype turned up many times. This chain connects TRBV5-1 to TRBJ1-1; no reliable D call. CDR1 is SGHRS and CDR2 is YFSETQ in the germline V gene. This CDR3 comprises 11 residues. V was pared by 4 bases and J by 1 base, with 2 bases between. CDR3 sequence (DNA): TGCGCCAGCAGCCAGAACACTGAAGCTTTCTTT. It specifies CASSQNTEAFF.

The sample holds many counts of this clonotype. The chain uses TRBV5-1 and TRBJ1-4; D not certain. The CDR3 consists of 13 residues. Trimming shortened V by 2 bases and J by 8 bases, and 10 bases separated the two germline ends. Germline V gene data show CDR1 as SGHRS and CDR2 as YFSETQ. CDR3 loop: CASSLQPGEKLFF. DNA for the CDR3: TGCGCCAGCAGCTTACAGCCCGGGGAAAAACTGTTTTTT. Full variable domain (remainder filled in from reference TRBV5-1 and TRBJ1-4): KAGVTQTPRYLIKTRGQQVTLSCSPISGHRSVSWYQQTPGQGLQFLFEYFSETQRNKGNFPGRFSGRQFSNSRSEMNVSTLELGDSALYLCASSLQPGEKLFFGSGTQLSVL.

This clonotype was seen more than once but under ten times. The chain employs TRBV27 and TRBJ1-1; 8 nucleotides agree with TRBD1. J was trimmed by 3 bases and V by 4 bases; bases with no gene match: 4. The length of the CDR3 is 14 residues. CDR1 MNHEY and CDR2 SMNVEV come from the germline V gene (reference sequence). The CDR3 reads CASSWTGLDTEAFF. The CDR3 coding sequence is TGTGCCAGCAGTTGGACAGGGTTGGACACTGAAGCTTTCTTT.

This clonotype was counted only a few times. The CDR3 nucleotides are TGTGCCAGCTCGTCGGACAGGGGGCGGGATACGCAGTATTTT. The encoded protein is CASSSDRGRDTQYF. The genes are TRBV2 and TRBJ2-3; 11 nucleotides agree with TRBD1. The CDR3 length is 14 residues. Germline V gene data show CDR1 as SNHLY and CDR2 as FYNNEI. V was clipped by 8 bases and J by 6 bases; unmatched bases: 7. Drawing the rest from reference TRBV2 and TRBJ2-3, the complete variable domain is EPEVTQTPSHQVTQMGQEVILRCVPISNHLYFYWYRQILGQKVEFLVSFYNNEISEKSEIFDDQFSVERPDGSNFTLKIRSTKLEDSAMYFCASSSDRGRDTQYFGPGTRLTVL.

In its sample, this clonotype was seen many times. The rearrangement joins TRBV3-1 to TRBJ1-1, with D uncertain. V was cut by 0 bases and J by 1 base, with 9 bases left in between. The germline V gene has CDR1 LGHDT and CDR2 YNNKEL (reference sequence). This CDR3 has 15 amino acids. CDR3 bases: TGTGCCAGCAGCCAAGACCTGGACGGGAACACTGAAGCTTTCTTT. Translation gives CASSQDLDGNTEAFF. Full variable domain (outside the CDR3, taken from reference TRBV3-1 and TRBJ1-1): DTAVSQTPKYLVTQMGNDKSIKCEQNLGHDTMYWYKQDSKKFLKIMFSYNNKELIINETVPNRFSPKSPDKAHLNLHINSLELGDSAVYFCASSQDLDGNTEAFFGQGTRLTVV.

J is TRBJ2-7 and V is TRBV20-1; 10 bases agree with TRBD1. V lost 2 bases and J lost 7; bases outside the gene matches: 8. The CDR3 is made up of 14 amino acids. Germline V gene data show CDR1 as DFQATT and CDR2 as SNEGSKA (reference sequence). The DNA for the CDR3 is TGCAGTGCTAGATACCAGGACAGGGGGTCTGAGCAGTACTTC. Its protein product is CSARYQDRGSEQYF.

This clonotype occurred many times. The chain has TRBV5-1 and TRBJ2-7; D might be TRBD1 (6 bases). Germline V lookup: CDR1 SGHRS, CDR2 YFSETQ. This CDR3 comprises 15 residues. V lost 0 bases and J 0 bases, leaving 10 bases between the germline ends. CDR3 DNA: TGCGCCAGCAGCTTGGGACAGGAAAGCTCCTACGAGCAGTACTTC. Its translation is CASSLGQESSYEQYF.

This clonotype was seen repeatedly, ten times or more. This chain joins TRBV3-1 and TRBJ1-5; 9 bases align to TRBD1. The germline gives CDR1 LGHDT, CDR2 YNNKEL (reference sequence). The CDR3 spans 16 residues. V shed 4 bases and J 0 bases; nucleotides not matched to a gene: 4. The CDR3 nucleotides are TGTGCCAGCAGCCTGGGGACAGGGTATAGCAATCAGCCCCAGCATTTT. Its protein product is CASSLGTGYSNQPQHF.

This clonotype was recorded at least ten times. The V and J genes are TRBV20-1 and TRBJ2-3; no clear D. From germline, CDR1 is DFQATT and CDR2 SNEGSKA (reference sequence). V lost 5 bases, J lost 2 bases, and 23 bases lay in between. The CDR3 totals 17 residues. The CDR3 is CSAGRPLPGYLTDTQYF. CDR3 nucleotide sequence: TGCAGTGCTGGGCGGCCACTCCCAGGATATCTCACAGATACGCAGTATTTT.

This clonotype has just a few counts. The CDR3 sequence: CASSFSLAGTDTQYF. CDR3 DNA: TGTGCCAGCAGTTTTAGTCTAGCGGGCACAGATACGCAGTATTTT. The rearrangement uses TRBV12-3 or TRBV12-4 and TRBJ2-3, with 7 bases aligning to TRBD2. V dropped 3 bases and J dropped 1; count of bases not matched to a gene: 4. The CDR3 length is 15 residues.

To note about this clonotype: One junction end disagrees with the germline gene, perhaps due to a read error. The chain links TRBV20-1 to TRBJ1-6; D call uncertain. This CDR3 spans 15 amino acids. Germline CDR1 reads DFQATT; CDR2 reads SNEGSKA (reference sequence). CDR3 sequence: CSARTSGLKGTPLHF. Written as DNA, the CDR3 is TGCAGTGCTAGGACCTCGGGGTTAAAGGGCACACCCCTACACTTT.

There are many counts of this clonotype. V is TRBV6-6 and J is TRBJ1-5, with D tentatively TRBD1 (5 bases). The length of the CDR3 is 14 residues. V shed 0 bases and J shed 7 bases, with 10 bases lying between them. CDR1 is MNHNY and CDR2 is SVGAGI in the germline V gene (reference sequence). This CDR3 reads CASSYSGVGQPQHF. The CDR3 DNA sequence: TGTGCCAGCAGTTACTCGGGGGTTGGCCAGCCCCAGCATTTT.

On this clonotype: As the CDR3 is not closed by the conserved phenylalanine or tryptophan, this likely results from a read error. The rearrangement uses TRBV5-1 and TRBJ2-5; D could derive from TRBD1 or TRBD2 (6 bases each). Trimming shortened V by 0 bases and J by 3 bases, and 12 bases separated the two germline ends. CDR3 length: 15 residues. Germline CDR1 SGHRS, CDR2 YFSETQ. CDR3 protein: CASSLGGGTEETQYC. Written as DNA, the CDR3 is TGCGCCAGCAGCTTGGGAGGGGGGACGGAAGAGACCCAGTACTGC.

This clonotype occurred a few times. The chain links TRBV5-1 to TRBJ1-1, with TRBD1 identical over 7 bases. This CDR3 spans 17 amino acids. The ends lost 3 bases at V and 1 base at J; junction bases unmatched: 12. Germline V gene lookup returns CDR1 SGHRS and CDR2 YFSETQ. The CDR3 loop reads CASSSDSPGQANTEAFF. For the CDR3, the DNA is TGCGCCAGCAGCTCGGACAGCCCAGGACAGGCGAACACTGAAGCTTTCTTT. Based on the CDR3 plus reference TRBV5-1 and TRBJ1-1, the full variable domain is KAGVTQTPRYLIKTRGQQVTLSCSPISGHRSVSWYQQTPGQGLQFLFEYFSETQRNKGNFPGRFSGRQFSNSRSEMNVSTLELGDSALYLCASSSDSPGQANTEAFFGQGTRLTVV.

This clonotype was observed a few times. The chain couples TRBV10-2 to TRBJ2-7; D gene unclear. Per the germline V gene, CDR1 is WSHSY and CDR2 is SAAADI. The V end was cut by 6 bases, the J end by 2 bases, with 11 bases between. The CDR3 is made up of 13 amino acids. CDR3 DNA sequence: TGCGCCAGCAGGGCATCTTCTACCTACGAGCAGTACTTC. Protein: CASRASSTYEQYF.

This clonotype appeared many times. The V call is TRBV9, the J call TRBJ2-3; D uncertain. Trimming stripped 0 bases from V and 3 bases from J, with 11 bases between. The length of the CDR3 is 15 residues. Germline V gene sequence: CDR1 SGDLS, CDR2 YYNGEE. DNA of the CDR3: TGTGCCAGCAGCGTAGGAGTACAAACTACAGATACGCAGTATTTT. It translates to CASSVGVQTTDTQYF.

This clonotype was recorded at least ten times. The chain couples TRBV5-1 to TRBJ1-6, with TRBD1 as a possible D gene (6 bases). The germline V and J ends were trimmed by 0 bases and 7 bases, with 8 bases remaining between them. Germline CDR1 and CDR2: SGHRS and YFSETQ. The CDR3 is 14 residues long. The DNA for the CDR3 is TGCGCCAGCAGCTTGGGACAGGCAAATTCACCCCTCCACTTT. Translating gives CASSLGQANSPLHF.

This clonotype was observed a handful of times. The rearrangement uses TRBV5-6 and TRBJ1-2; D call uncertain. This CDR3 has 14 residues. Looked up from germline, CDR1 is SGHDT and CDR2 is YYEEEE. V was pared by 1 base and J by 6 bases, with 13 bases between. CDR3 residues: CASSLILTSDGYTF. The CDR3, as DNA: TGTGCCAGCAGCTTGATCCTAACTTCCGATGGCTACACCTTC.

This clonotype appeared a few times. The V gene is TRBV20-1, the J gene TRBJ2-3; either TRBD1 or TRBD2 may supply D (5 bases each). Germline V gene data show CDR1 as DFQATT and CDR2 as SNEGSKA (reference sequence). V was trimmed by 4 bases and J by 5 bases, leaving 16 bases between them. CDR3 size: 14 residues. The chain's CDR3 is CSANRDARGDTQYF. CDR3 in DNA: TGCAGTGCTAACCGGGACGCGAGGGGAGATACGCAGTATTTT.

This clonotype was found a few times. The rearrangement links TRBV7-9 to TRBJ1-5, with D hard to call. Germline V gives CDR1 SEHNR, CDR2 FQNEAQ (reference sequence). Between the trimmed V and J ends, which lost 8 bases and 0 bases, there was a span of 8 bases. There are 13 residues in the CDR3. The CDR3 DNA is TGTGCCAGCCAAACGGATAGCAATCAGCCCCAGCATTTT. Translated, it gives CASQTDSNQPQHF.

This clonotype was counted many times. This sequence joins TRBV12-3 or TRBV12-4 and TRBJ2-7; TRBD1 agrees at 7 bases. The CDR3 runs to 14 residues. With V trimmed by 4 bases and J by 5 bases, 8 bases remained unmatched. CDR3 in amino acids: CASSSSTGTDEQYF. CDR3 nucleotides: TGTGCCAGCAGTTCATCGACAGGGACCGACGAGCAGTACTTC.

The chain recombines TRBV20-1 with TRBJ1-2; D perhaps matches TRBD1 (6 bases). The CDR3 is 11 amino acids. The V gene lost 5 bases and the J gene lost 8 bases, with 12 bases spanning the gap. Germline V gene lookup returns CDR1 DFQATT and CDR2 SNEGSKA (reference sequence). As DNA, the CDR3 is TGCAGTGCTGGAACAGGGAGAGGCTACACCTTC. Translation gives CSAGTGRGYTF.

This clonotype was recorded many times. The chain employs TRBV6-6 and TRBJ1-5; a weak D match, TRBD1 (5 bases). Germline lookup yields CDR1 MNHNY and CDR2 SVGAGI (reference sequence). V was clipped by 8 bases and J by 1 base, with 9 bases between them. The CDR3 has 13 residues. The CDR3 bases are TGTGCCAGCGAGAGGGGAAGCAATCAGCCCCAGCATTTT. Amino acids: CASERGSNQPQHF.

This clonotype is deemed medium-sized. This chain joins TRBV5-1 and TRBJ2-1; D is unresolved. Trimming removed 0 bases from V and 5 bases from J, with 9 bases in between. The CDR3 runs to 14 residues. The germline V gene has CDR1 SGHRS and CDR2 YFSETQ. The CDR3 sequence is CASSLAQPDNEQFF. For the CDR3, the DNA is TGCGCCAGCAGCTTGGCACAGCCAGACAATGAGCAGTTCTTC.